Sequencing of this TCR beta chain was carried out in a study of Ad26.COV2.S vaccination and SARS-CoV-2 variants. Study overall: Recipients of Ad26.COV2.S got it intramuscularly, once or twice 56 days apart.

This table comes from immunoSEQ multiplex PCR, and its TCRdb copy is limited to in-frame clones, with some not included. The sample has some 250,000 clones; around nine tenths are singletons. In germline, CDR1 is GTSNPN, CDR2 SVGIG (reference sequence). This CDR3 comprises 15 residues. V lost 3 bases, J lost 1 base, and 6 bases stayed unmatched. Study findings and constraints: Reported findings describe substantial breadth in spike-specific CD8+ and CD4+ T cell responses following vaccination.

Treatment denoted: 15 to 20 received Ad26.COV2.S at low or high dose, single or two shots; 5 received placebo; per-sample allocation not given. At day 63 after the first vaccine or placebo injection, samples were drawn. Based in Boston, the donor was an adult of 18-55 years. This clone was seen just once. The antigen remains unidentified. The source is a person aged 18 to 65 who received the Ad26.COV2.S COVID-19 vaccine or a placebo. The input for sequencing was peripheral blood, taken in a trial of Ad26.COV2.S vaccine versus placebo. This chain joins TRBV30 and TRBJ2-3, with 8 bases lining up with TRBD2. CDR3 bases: TGTGCCTGGAGGGGATTCGGGGGGGGCACAGATACGCAGTATTTT. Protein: CAWRGFGGGTDTQYF.